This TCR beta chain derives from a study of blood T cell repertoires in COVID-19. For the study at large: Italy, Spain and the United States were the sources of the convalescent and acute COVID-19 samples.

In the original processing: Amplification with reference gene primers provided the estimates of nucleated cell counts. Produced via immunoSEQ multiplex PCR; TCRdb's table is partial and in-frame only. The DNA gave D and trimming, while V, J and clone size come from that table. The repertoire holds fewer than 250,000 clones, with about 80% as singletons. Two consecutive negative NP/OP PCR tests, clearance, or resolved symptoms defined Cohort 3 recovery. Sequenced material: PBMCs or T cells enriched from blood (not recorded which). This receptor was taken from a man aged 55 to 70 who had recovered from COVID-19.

The CDR3 coding sequence is TGTGCCAGCAGCCCGATAGCGGGGCTAGGTAATGAAAAACTGTTTTTT. Protein sequence: CASSPIAGLGNEKLFF. J is TRBJ1-4 and V is TRBV7-8, with a weak D call TRBD1 (5 bases). CDR1 is SGHVS and CDR2 is FQNEAQ in the germline V gene. The CDR3 contains 16 residues. V lost 5 bases, J lost 4 bases, and 17 bases lay in between.